The rows below give T cell receptor beta chains drawn from one sample of a study of CDR3 diversity in severe acne. MiXCR, applied by TCRdb to the PCR reads, yields one record per CDR3 protein. The sample carries over 90,000 distinct CDR3 sequences, about half recorded once. Sequenced material: blood. The receptors were sampled from a male donor with acne. Each CDR3 is given with its conserved first and last residue. The order of the fields is clone size, J gene, V gene, CDR3 protein. For some rows the clone size is stated as once, few or many, or as a class when expanded; others skip it.

clone_size: few
j_call: TRBJ1-2
v_call: TRBV20-1
cdr3_aa: CSAQGGVSGGYTF

clone_size: .
j_call: TRBJ2-2
v_call: TRBV25-1
cdr3_aa: CASSEYRGQGTGELFF

clone_size: few
j_call: TRBJ1-2
v_call: TRBV10-2
cdr3_aa: CASGSSGSYGYTF

clone_size: many
j_call: TRBJ2-7
v_call: TRBV6-2/TRBV6-3
cdr3_aa: CASSPDYYEQYF

clone_size: .
j_call: TRBJ2-2
v_call: TRBV18
cdr3_aa: CASRRDRDTGELFF

clone_size: .
j_call: TRBJ2-2
v_call: TRBV19
cdr3_aa: CASSMGERSSTGELFF

clone_size: many
j_call: TRBJ1-1
v_call: TRBV7-3
cdr3_aa: CASSVARNTEAFF

clone_size: .
j_call: TRBJ1-1
v_call: TRBV7-6
cdr3_aa: CASSRGAPGSTEAFF

clone_size: .
j_call: TRBJ1-1
v_call: TRBV25-1
cdr3_aa: CASSSGTGDEAFF

clone_size: many
j_call: TRBJ2-3
v_call: TRBV10-2
cdr3_aa: CASSVAGSSTDTQYF

clone_size: .
j_call: TRBJ2-3
v_call: TRBV10-3
cdr3_aa: CAISEPRQGPDTQYF

clone_size: .
j_call: TRBJ2-1
v_call: TRBV4-3
cdr3_aa: CASSQEPSGKFF

clone_size: .
j_call: TRBJ2-3
v_call: TRBV5-4
cdr3_aa: CASSLGGTRQGRDTQYF

clone_size: many
j_call: TRBJ1-6
v_call: TRBV7-9
cdr3_aa: CASRQGVNSPLHF

clone_size: once
j_call: TRBJ1-1
v_call: TRBV11-2
cdr3_aa: CASRPRGQPLNMNTEAFF

clone_size: many
j_call: TRBJ1-1
v_call: TRBV2
cdr3_aa: CASRVQGGTEAFF

clone_size: .
j_call: TRBJ1-5
v_call: TRBV24-1
cdr3_aa: CATSDRTGEVQPQHF

clone_size: few
j_call: TRBJ2-3
v_call: TRBV20-1
cdr3_aa: CSGLASTDTQYF

clone_size: .
j_call: TRBJ1-4
v_call: TRBV6-1
cdr3_aa: CASSERRQGGNEKLFF

clone_size: .
j_call: TRBJ1-5
v_call: TRBV28
cdr3_aa: CASSLFAGGNQPQHF

clone_size: many
j_call: TRBJ2-2
v_call: TRBV2
cdr3_aa: CASSEGGGPGELFF

clone_size: few
j_call: TRBJ1-6
v_call: TRBV7-9
cdr3_aa: CASSSPGTNSPLHF

clone_size: .
j_call: TRBJ2-5
v_call: TRBV25-1
cdr3_aa: CASSDEPKTGEETQYF

clone_size: .
j_call: TRBJ2-5
v_call: TRBV7-2
cdr3_aa: CASSPPGQGETQYF

clone_size: many
j_call: TRBJ2-5
v_call: TRBV20-1
cdr3_aa: CSALQETQYF

clone_size: .
j_call: TRBJ2-7
v_call: TRBV4-1
cdr3_aa: CASSHPGQAYEQYF

clone_size: .
j_call: TRBJ2-7
v_call: TRBV7-8
cdr3_aa: CASADGAVVF

clone_size: few
j_call: TRBJ2-7
v_call: TRBV19
cdr3_aa: CASSRTSGRGVYEQYF

clone_size: .
j_call: TRBJ2-7
v_call: TRBV20-1
cdr3_aa: CSASRVGTVYEQYF

clone_size: many
j_call: TRBJ2-3
v_call: TRBV28
cdr3_aa: CASSLNPLAGGIGTDTQYF

clone_size: few
j_call: TRBJ2-5
v_call: TRBV11-2
cdr3_aa: CASSLMGSQETQYF

clone_size: many
j_call: TRBJ2-5
v_call: TRBV10-3
cdr3_aa: CAISGTYGALQETQYF

clone_size: .
j_call: TRBJ2-3
v_call: TRBV24-1
cdr3_aa: CATSVGTVSSTSLDTQYF

clone_size: .
j_call: TRBJ2-5
v_call: TRBV24-1
cdr3_aa: CATGETGTKYF

clone_size: .
j_call: TRBJ2-5
v_call: TRBV10-3
cdr3_aa: CAISPGQGTGETQYF

clone_size: .
j_call: TRBJ2-2
v_call: TRBV10-1
cdr3_aa: CASSDAPRVAGELFF

clone_size: many
j_call: TRBJ1-5
v_call: TRBV5-1
cdr3_aa: CASSLEGRSNQPQHF

clone_size: .
j_call: TRBJ1-5
v_call: TRBV12-3/TRBV12-4
cdr3_aa: CASSKRGGNQPQHF

clone_size: many
j_call: TRBJ2-7
v_call: TRBV20-1
cdr3_aa: CSARDGTSGRGVYEQYF

clone_size: medium-sized
j_call: TRBJ2-5
v_call: TRBV12-3/TRBV12-4
cdr3_aa: CASMDDQETQYF

clone_size: .
j_call: TRBJ2-7
v_call: TRBV10-3
cdr3_aa: CARVTSGRYEQYF

clone_size: .
j_call: TRBJ1-6
v_call: TRBV28
cdr3_aa: CASSSSLGTGGLNSPLHF

clone_size: .
j_call: TRBJ2-7
v_call: TRBV10-3
cdr3_aa: CAISESGLAGTYEQYF